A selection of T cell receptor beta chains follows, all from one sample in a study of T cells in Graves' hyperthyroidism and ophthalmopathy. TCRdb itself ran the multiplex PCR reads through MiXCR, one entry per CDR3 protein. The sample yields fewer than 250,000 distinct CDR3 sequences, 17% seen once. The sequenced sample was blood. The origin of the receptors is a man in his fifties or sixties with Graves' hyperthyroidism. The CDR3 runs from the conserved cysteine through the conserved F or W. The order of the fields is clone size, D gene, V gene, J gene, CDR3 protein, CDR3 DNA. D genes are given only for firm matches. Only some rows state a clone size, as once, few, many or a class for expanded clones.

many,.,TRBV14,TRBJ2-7,CASSQSRGGEQYF,TGTGCCAGCAGCCAATCGAGGGGTGGCGAGCAGTACTTC
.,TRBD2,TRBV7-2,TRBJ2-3,CADSTAGGLADTQYF,TGTGCCGATTCCACAGCGGGAGGGTTGGCAGATACGCAGTATTTT
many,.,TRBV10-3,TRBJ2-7,CAISDWAGNYEQYF,TGTGCCATCAGTGACTGGGCGGGAAACTACGAGCAGTACTTC
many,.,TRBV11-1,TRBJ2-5,CASSRLQGGETQYF,TGTGCCAGCAGCCGACTACAGGGCGGAGAGACCCAGTACTTC
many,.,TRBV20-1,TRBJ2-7,CSAAAQEGTEQYF,TGCAGTGCTGCCGCTCAGGAGGGGACCGAGCAGTACTTC
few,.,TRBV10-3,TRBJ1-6,CAITGDNNSPLHF,TGTGCCATTACCGGGGATAATAATTCACCCCTCCACTTT
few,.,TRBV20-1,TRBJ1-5,CSAETVRNQPQHF,TGCAGTGCGGAGACAGTCCGCAATCAGCCCCAGCATTTT
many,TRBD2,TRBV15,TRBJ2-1,CATSRGLAGSNEQFF,TGTGCCACCAGCAGGGGACTAGCGGGGTCCAATGAGCAGTTCTTC
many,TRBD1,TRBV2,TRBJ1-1,CTSSEGQGGSEAFF,TGTACCAGCAGTGAGGGACAGGGAGGGTCTGAAGCTTTCTTT
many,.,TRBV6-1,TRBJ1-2,CASSDYSNGYTF,TGTGCCAGCAGTGACTACAGCAATGGCTACACCTTC
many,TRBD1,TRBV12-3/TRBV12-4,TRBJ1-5,CASRDRGYQPQHF,TGTGCCAGCAGGGACAGGGGATATCAGCCCCAGCATTTT
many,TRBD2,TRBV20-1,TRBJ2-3,CSARDREEKRTDTQYF,TGCAGTGCTAGAGATCGGGAGGAGAAGCGGACAGATACGCAGTATTTT
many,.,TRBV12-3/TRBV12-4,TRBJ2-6,CASSYRDGGANVLTF,TGTGCCAGCAGTTACAGGGACGGTGGGGCCAACGTCCTGACTTTC
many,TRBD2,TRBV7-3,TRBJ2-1,CASSSKAGDPTYNEQFF,TGTGCCAGCAGTAGTAAAGCGGGAGACCCGACCTACAATGAGCAGTTCTTC
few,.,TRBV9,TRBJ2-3,CASSPQTPPDTQYF,TGTGCCAGCAGCCCCCAGACACCCCCAGATACGCAGTATTTT
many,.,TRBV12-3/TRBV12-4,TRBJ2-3,CASSLGLDRTDTQYF,TGTGCCAGCAGCTTGGGACTGGACCGCACAGATACGCAGTATTTT
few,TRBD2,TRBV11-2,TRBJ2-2,CASSLWASGHTGELFF,TGTGCCAGCAGCTTATGGGCTAGCGGACACACCGGGGAGCTGTTTTTT
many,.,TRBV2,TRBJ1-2,CASSDVANYGYTF,TGTGCCAGCAGTGATGTAGCTAACTATGGCTACACCTTC
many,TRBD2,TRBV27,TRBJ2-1,CATRLAGGPHEQFF,TGTGCCACCCGACTAGCGGGAGGGCCCCATGAGCAGTTCTTC
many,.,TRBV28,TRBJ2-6,CASSLPGAGANVLTF,TGTGCCAGCAGTTTACCCGGTGCTGGGGCCAACGTCCTGACTTTC
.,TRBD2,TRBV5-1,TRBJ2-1,CASSRGTTYYNEQFF,TGCGCCAGCAGCCGCGGGACTACCTACTACAATGAGCAGTTCTTC
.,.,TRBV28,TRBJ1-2,CASSLAQGYGYTF,TGTGCCAGCAGTTTAGCCCAGGGTTATGGCTACACCTTC
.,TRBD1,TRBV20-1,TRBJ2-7,CSAWDSTYEQYF,TGCAGTGCTTGGGACAGCACCTACGAGCAGTACTTC
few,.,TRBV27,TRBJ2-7,CASRAQAGTPSYEQYF,TGTGCCAGCAGAGCCCAGGCTGGGACACCTTCCTACGAGCAGTACTTC
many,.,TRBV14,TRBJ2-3,CASSQLGYTQYF,TGTGCCAGCAGCCAACTAGGATATACGCAGTATTTT
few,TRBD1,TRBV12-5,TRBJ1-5,CASGKDRLGQPQHF,TGTGCTAGTGGTAAGGACAGGCTCGGGCAGCCCCAGCATTTT
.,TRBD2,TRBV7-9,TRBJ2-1,CASSLPGLAGINEQFF,TGTGCCAGCAGCCTACCGGGACTAGCGGGAATCAATGAGCAGTTCTTC
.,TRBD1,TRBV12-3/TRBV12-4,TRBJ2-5,CASRETGYETQYF,TGTGCCAGCAGGGAGACAGGGTACGAGACCCAGTACTTC
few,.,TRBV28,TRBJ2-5,CASSLPRAGQETQYF,TGTGCCAGCAGTTTACCCCGGGCAGGCCAAGAGACCCAGTACTTC
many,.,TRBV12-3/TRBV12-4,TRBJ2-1,CASSPDSSYNEQFF,TGTGCCAGCAGCCCCGACAGCTCCTACAATGAGCAGTTCTTC
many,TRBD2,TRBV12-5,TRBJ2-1,CASGLVASGRVDEQFF,TGTGCTAGTGGTTTGGTGGCTAGCGGGAGGGTGGATGAGCAGTTCTTC
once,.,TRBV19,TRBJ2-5,CASSMRGVEETQYF,TGTGCCAGTAGTATGCGGGGTGTCGAAGAGACCCAGTACTTC
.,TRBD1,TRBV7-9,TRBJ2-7,CASSPGTGVDEQYF,TGTGCCAGCAGCCCCGGGACAGGGGTTGACGAGCAGTACTTC
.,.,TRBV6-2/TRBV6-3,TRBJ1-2,CASSTGGVHGYTF,TGTGCCAGCAGTACGGGGGGTGTTCATGGCTACACCTTC
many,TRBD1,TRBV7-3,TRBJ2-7,CASSSSWTGEQYF,TGTGCCAGCAGCTCCTCCTGGACAGGCGAGCAGTACTTC
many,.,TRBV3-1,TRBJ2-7,CASSQGITEQYF,TGTGCCAGCAGCCAGGGCATCACCGAGCAGTACTTC
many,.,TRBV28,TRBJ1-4,CASKVPGNVDEKLFF,TGTGCCAGCAAGGTCCCGGGTAATGTGGATGAAAAACTGTTTTTT
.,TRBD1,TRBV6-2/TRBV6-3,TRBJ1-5,CASSKGPGQGDYQPQHF,TGTGCCAGCAGCAAGGGCCCGGGACAGGGGGATTATCAGCCCCAGCATTTT
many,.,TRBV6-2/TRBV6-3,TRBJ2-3,CASSYSRASEDTQYF,TGTGCCAGCAGTTACTCGAGGGCGTCAGAAGATACGCAGTATTTT
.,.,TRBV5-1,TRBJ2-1,CASSLMGGREQFF,TGCGCCAGCAGCTTGATGGGGGGCAGGGAGCAGTTCTTC